The subject of this entry is one TCR beta chain. The authors ran a second PCR of about 7 to 11 cycles using a sample-barcoded 5' primer and a J-beta primer mix. The authors tagged each cDNA molecule using a template-switch adaptor with 12 random nucleotides. TCRdb redid the calling of the 5' RACE reads with MiXCR, one entry per CDR3 protein. This table has under 2 million distinct CDR3 sequences, about 31% appearing once. CDR1 is SGHTA and CDR2 is FQGTGA in the germline V gene. CDR3 length: 19 amino acids. Trimming took 0 bases from V and 0 from J, leaving 18 bases between them. The entry originates in a study of blood T cells in healthy people across ages.

The TCR was taken from a woman between 25 and 40 years old in good health. The sample taken for sequencing was blood. The V call is TRBV7-3, the J call TRBJ2-1; perhaps TRBD2 as D (5 bases). The CDR3 loop is CASSLTVIGSGGSYNEQFF. Written as DNA, the CDR3 is TGTGCCAGCAGCTTAACAGTTATCGGCAGCGGAGGCTCCTACAATGAGCAGTTCTTC.